What follows are 3 T cell receptor beta chains derived from one specimen sequenced in a study of blood T cell repertoires in COVID-19 (TCRdb year 2020). Library method: the immunoSEQ multiplex PCR assay. TCRdb limited this immuneACCESS table to in-frame rearrangements with V and J called. A share of clones is missing; checked studies link under half to unresolved V genes, and the rest is unexplained. For this sample there are 120,000 or so clones; about nine tenths appear just once. The ten largest account for about 8% of the sample. The sequenced sample consisted of peripheral blood. The receptors come from a man between 65 and 79 years old who had recovered from COVID-19.

This clone turned up a few times. The chain has TRBV5-1 and TRBJ2-7; tentatively, D is TRBD2 (6 bases). V lost 0 bases and J 5 bases, leaving 9 bases between the germline ends. Germline V gene lookup returns CDR1 SGHRS and CDR2 YFSETQ. This CDR3 has 13 residues. The CDR3 nucleotides are TGCGCCAGCAGCTTGGATGGGAGGAACGAGCAGTACTTC. Protein sequence: CASSLDGRNEQYF.

This chain uses TRBV9 with TRBJ2-1, with 7 nucleotides matching TRBD2. This CDR3 spans 16 amino acids. V was pared by 2 bases and J by 0 bases, with 5 bases of the junction left unmatched. Germline V gives CDR1 SGDLS, CDR2 YYNGEE. The CDR3 nucleotides read TGTGCCAGCAGCGTTTCTAGCGGTTACTCCTACAATGAGCAGTTCTTC. Its translation is CASSVSSGYSYNEQFF.

The CDR3 reads CASSLKQGTRSGNTIYF. The CDR3 nucleotides read TGTGCCAGCAGCTTAAAACAGGGTACACGGTCTGGAAACACCATATATTTT. The chain is built from TRBV13 and TRBJ1-3, with D tentatively TRBD1 (6 bases). Germline-derived CDR1 and CDR2 are PRHDT and FYEKMQ (reference sequence). V dropped 2 bases and J dropped 1 base, with 15 bases sitting between them. The CDR3 consists of 17 residues. The full variable domain, completed using reference TRBV13 and TRBJ1-3, is AAGVIQSPRHLIKEKRETATLKCYPIPRHDTVYWYQQGPGQDPQFLISFYEKMQSDKGSIPDRFSAQQFSDYHSELNMSSLELGDSALYFCASSLKQGTRSGNTIYFGEGSWLTVV.